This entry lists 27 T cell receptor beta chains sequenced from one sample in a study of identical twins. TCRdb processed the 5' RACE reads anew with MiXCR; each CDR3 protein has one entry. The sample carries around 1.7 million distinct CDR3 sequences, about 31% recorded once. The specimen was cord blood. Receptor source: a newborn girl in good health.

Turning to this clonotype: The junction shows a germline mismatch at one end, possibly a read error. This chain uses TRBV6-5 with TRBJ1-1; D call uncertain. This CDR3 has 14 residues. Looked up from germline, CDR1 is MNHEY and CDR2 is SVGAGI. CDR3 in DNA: TGTGCCAGCAGCCCAGGTAAGGGCAACACTGGAGCTTTCTTT. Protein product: CASSPGKGNTGAFF.

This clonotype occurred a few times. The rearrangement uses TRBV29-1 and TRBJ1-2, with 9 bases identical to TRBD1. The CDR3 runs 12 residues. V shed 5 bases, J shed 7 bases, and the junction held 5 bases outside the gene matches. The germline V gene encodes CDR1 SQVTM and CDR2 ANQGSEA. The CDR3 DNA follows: TGCAGCGTTCCGGGACAGGGTCCTGGCTACACCTTC. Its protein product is CSVPGQGPGYTF.

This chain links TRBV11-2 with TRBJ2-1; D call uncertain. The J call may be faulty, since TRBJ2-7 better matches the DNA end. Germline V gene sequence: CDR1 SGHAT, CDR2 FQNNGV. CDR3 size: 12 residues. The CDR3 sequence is CASSLDTDEQYF. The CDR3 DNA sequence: TGTGCCAGCAGCTTAGATACAGATGAGCAGTACTTC.

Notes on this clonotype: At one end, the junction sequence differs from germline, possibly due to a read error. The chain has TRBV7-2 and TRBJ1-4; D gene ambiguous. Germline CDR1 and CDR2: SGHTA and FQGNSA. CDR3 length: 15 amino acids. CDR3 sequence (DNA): TGTGACAGCGGCTTATTCGGAGGTCTGGATGAAAAACTGTTTTTT. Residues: CDSGLFGGLDEKLFF.

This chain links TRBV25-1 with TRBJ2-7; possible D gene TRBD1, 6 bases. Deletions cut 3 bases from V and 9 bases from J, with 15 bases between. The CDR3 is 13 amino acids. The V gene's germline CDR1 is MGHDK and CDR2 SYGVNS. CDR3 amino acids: CASSDEGERGQYF. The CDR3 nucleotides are TGTGCCAGCAGTGATGAGGGGGAGCGAGGGCAGTACTTC.

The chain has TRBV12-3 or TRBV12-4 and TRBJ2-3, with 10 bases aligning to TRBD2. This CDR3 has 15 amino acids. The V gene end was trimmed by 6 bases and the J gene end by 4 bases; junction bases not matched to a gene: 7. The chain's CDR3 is CASRGAGGHADTQYF. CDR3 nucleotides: TGTGCCAGCAGAGGAGCGGGGGGGCATGCAGATACGCAGTATTTT.

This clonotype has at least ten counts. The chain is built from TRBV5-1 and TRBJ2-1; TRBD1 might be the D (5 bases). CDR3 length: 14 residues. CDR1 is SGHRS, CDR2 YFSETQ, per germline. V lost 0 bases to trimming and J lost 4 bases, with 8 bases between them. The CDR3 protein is CASSLGREYNEQFF. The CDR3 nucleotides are TGCGCCAGCAGCTTGGGCAGGGAATACAATGAGCAGTTCTTC.

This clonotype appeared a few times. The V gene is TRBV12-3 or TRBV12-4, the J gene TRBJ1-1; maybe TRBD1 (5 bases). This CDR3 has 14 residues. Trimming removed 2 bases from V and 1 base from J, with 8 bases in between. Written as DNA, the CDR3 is TGTGCCAGCAGTTTACGGGGGGAGAACACTGAAGCTTTCTTT. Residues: CASSLRGENTEAFF.

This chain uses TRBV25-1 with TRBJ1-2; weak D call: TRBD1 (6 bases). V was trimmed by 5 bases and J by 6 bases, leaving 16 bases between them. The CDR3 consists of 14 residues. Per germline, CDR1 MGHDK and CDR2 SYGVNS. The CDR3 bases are TGTGCCAGCAGTACCCCGGGACAATCGAATGGCTACACCTTC. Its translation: CASSTPGQSNGYTF.

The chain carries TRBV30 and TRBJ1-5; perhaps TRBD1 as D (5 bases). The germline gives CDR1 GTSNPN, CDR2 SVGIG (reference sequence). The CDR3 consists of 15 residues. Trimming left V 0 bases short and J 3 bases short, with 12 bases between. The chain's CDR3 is CAWSVLTAINQPQHF. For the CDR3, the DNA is TGTGCCTGGAGTGTACTGACAGCAATCAATCAGCCCCAGCATTTT.

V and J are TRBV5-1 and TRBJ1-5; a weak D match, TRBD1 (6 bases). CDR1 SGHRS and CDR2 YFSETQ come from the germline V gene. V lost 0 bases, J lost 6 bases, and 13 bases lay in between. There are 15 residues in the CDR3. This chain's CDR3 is CASSLVAGGGQPQHF. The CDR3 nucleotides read TGCGCCAGCAGCTTGGTGGCAGGAGGGGGTCAGCCCCAGCATTTT. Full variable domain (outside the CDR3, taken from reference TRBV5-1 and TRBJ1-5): KAGVTQTPRYLIKTRGQQVTLSCSPISGHRSVSWYQQTPGQGLQFLFEYFSETQRNKGNFPGRFSGRQFSNSRSEMNVSTLELGDSALYLCASSLVAGGGQPQHFGDGTRLSIL.

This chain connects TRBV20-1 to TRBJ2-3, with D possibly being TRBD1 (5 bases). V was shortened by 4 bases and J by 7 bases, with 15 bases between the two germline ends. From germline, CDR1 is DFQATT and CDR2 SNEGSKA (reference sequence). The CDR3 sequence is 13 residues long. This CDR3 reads CSATPPTDHTQYF. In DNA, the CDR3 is TGCAGTGCTACCCCCCCGACAGATCATACGCAGTATTTT.

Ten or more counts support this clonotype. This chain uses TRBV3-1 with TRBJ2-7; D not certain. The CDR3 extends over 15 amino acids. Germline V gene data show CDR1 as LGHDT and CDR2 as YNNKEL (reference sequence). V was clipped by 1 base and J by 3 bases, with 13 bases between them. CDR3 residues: CASSQGVPMVYEQYF. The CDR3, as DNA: TGTGCCAGCAGCCAAGGGGTCCCCATGGTCTACGAGCAGTACTTC.

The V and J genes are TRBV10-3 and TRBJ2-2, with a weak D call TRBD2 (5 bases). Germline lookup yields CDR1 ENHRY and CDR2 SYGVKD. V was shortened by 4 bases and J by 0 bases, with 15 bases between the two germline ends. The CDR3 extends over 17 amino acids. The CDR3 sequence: CAISAPLLAPNTGELFF. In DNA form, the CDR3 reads TGTGCCATCAGTGCCCCACTCCTAGCCCCGAACACCGGGGAGCTGTTTTTT.

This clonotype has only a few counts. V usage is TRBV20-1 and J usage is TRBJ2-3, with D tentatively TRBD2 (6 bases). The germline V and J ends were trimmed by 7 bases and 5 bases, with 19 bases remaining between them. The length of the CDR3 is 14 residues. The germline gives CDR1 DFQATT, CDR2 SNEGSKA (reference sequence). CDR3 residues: CSVAGRPMGDTQYF. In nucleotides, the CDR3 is TGCAGTGTTGCGGGACGCCCGATGGGAGATACGCAGTATTTT.

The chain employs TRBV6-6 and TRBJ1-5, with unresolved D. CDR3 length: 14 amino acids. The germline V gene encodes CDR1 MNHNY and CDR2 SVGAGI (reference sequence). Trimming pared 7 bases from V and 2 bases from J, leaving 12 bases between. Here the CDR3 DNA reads TGTGCCAGCACTCCCGGGGAGCGCAATCAGCCCCAGCATTTT. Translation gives CASTPGERNQPQHF.

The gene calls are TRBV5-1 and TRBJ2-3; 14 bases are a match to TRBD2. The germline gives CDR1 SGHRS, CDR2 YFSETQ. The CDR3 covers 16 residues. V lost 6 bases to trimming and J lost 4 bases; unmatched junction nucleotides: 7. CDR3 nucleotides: TGCGCCAGCAACTCCCTGACTAGCGGGGGGGCAGATACGCAGTATTTT. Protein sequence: CASNSLTSGGADTQYF.

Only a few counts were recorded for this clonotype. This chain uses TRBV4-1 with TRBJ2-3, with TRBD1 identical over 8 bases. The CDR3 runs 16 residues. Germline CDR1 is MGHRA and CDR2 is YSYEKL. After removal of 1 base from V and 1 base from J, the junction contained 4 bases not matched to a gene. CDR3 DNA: TGCGCCAGCAGCCAAGGGGACAGGCGACGCACAGATACGCAGTATTTT. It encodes CASSQGDRRRTDTQYF.

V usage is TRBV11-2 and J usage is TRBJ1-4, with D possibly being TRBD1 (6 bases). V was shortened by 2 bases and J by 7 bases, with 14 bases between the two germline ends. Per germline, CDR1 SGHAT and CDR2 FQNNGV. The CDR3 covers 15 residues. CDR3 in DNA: TGTGCCAGCAGCTTAATCCGGGGGGCGGGTGAAAAACTGTTTTTT. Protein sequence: CASSLIRGAGEKLFF.

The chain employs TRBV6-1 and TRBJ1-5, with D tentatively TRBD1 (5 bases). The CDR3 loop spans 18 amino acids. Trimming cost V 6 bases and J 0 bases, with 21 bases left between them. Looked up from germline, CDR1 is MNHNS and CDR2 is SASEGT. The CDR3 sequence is CASRFQGPGVYSNQPQHF. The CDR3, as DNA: TGTGCCAGCAGATTCCAGGGACCGGGAGTCTATAGCAATCAGCCCCAGCATTTT.

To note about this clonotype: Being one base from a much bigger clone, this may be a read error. In DNA form, the CDR3 reads TGCAGCGGTGTGGTGTTTTCTACGCAGTATTTT. The encoded protein is CSGVVFSTQYF. The rearrangement links TRBV29-1 to TRBJ2-3; no clear D. Germline CDR1 and CDR2: SQVTM and ANQGSEA. V lost 7 bases to trimming and J lost 8 bases, with 13 bases between them. The CDR3 is made up of 11 amino acids.

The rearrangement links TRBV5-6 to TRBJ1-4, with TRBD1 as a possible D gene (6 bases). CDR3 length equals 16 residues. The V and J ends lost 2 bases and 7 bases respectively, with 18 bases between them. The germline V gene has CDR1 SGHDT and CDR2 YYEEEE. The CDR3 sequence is CASSFVNGTRGEKLFF. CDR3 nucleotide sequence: TGTGCCAGCAGCTTTGTCAATGGGACACGGGGTGAAAAACTGTTTTTT. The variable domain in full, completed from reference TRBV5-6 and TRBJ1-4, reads DAGVTQSPTHLIKTRGQQVTLRCSPKSGHDTVSWYQQALGQGPQFIFQYYEEEERQRGNFPDRFSGHQFPNYSSELNVNALLLGDSALYLCASSFVNGTRGEKLFFGSGTQLSVL.

This CDR3 is CASTIVGADTQYF. CDR3 DNA: TGTGCCAGCACCATAGTGGGGGCAGATACGCAGTATTTT. The chain employs TRBV28 and TRBJ2-3, with D perhaps TRBD1 or TRBD2 (5 bases each). CDR1 and CDR2 (germline): MDHEN, SYDVKM. CDR3 size: 13 residues. V was shortened by 7 bases and J by 4 bases, with 12 bases between the two germline ends. The full variable domain, completed using reference TRBV28 and TRBJ2-3, is DVKVTQSSRYLVKRTGEKVFLECVQDMDHENMFWYRQDPGLGLRLIYFSYDVKMKEKGDIPEGYSVSREKKERFSLILESASTNQTSMYLCASTIVGADTQYFGPGTRLTVL.

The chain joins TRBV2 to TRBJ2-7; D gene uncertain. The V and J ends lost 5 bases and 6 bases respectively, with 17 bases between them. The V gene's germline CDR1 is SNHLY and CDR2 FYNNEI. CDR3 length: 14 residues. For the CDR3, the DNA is TGTGCCAGCAGTTCCACCGGGTGGTTTGTCGAGCAGTACTTC. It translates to CASSSTGWFVEQYF.

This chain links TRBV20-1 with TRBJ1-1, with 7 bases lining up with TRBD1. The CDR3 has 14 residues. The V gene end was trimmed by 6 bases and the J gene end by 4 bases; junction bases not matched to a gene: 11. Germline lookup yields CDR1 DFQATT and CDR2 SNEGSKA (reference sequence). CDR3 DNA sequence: TGCAGTGCGGTAACGAGGGGGCGGGCCACTGAAGCTTTCTTT. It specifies CSAVTRGRATEAFF.

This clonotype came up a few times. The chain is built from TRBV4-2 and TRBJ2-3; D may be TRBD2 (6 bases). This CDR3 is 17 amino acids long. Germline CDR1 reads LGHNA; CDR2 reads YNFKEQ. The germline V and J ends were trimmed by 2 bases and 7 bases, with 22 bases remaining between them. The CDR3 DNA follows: TGTGCCAGCAGCCAACCACATGGGGGACTCACCACTTATACGCAGTATTTT. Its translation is CASSQPHGGLTTYTQYF.

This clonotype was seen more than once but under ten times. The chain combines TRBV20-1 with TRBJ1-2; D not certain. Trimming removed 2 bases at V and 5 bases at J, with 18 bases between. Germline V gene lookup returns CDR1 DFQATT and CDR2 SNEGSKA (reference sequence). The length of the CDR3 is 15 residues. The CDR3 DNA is TGCAGTGCTAGATCCTTCTTTTCGGAAGAATATGGCTACACCTTC. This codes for CSARSFFSEEYGYTF.